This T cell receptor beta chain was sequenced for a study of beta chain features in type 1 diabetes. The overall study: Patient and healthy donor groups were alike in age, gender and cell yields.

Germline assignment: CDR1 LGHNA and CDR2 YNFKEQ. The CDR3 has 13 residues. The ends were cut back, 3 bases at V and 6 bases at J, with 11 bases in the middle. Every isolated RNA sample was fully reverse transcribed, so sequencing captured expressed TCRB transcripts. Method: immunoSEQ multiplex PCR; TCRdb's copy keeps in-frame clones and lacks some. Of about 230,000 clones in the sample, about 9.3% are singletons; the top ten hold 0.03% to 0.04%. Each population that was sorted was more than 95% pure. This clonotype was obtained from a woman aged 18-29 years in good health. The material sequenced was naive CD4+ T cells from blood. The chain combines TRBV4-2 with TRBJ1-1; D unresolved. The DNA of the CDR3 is TGTGCCAGCAGCCAGTACGGGGAAGCTGAAGCTTTCTTT. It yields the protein CASSQYGEAEAFF.